Sequencing of this T cell receptor (beta chain) was carried out in a study of identical twins. The V gene's germline CDR1 is SGHRS and CDR2 YFSETQ. V dropped 3 bases and J dropped 13 bases, with 15 bases sitting between them. The CDR3 has 12 residues. TCRdb re-called the 5' RACE reads through MiXCR, storing one row per CDR3 protein. Counted here are hundreds of thousands of distinct CDR3 sequences, 15% to 20% occurring once; the ten biggest clones make up around 12%. The same specimen was also included in a second study, on T cells expressing NK-cell markers.

The rearrangement joins TRBV5-1 to TRBJ2-3; perhaps TRBD1 as D (5 bases). The sequencing input was PBMCs. This clonotype was obtained from a woman between 18 and 29 years old in good health. CDR3 protein: CASSSDRTFEYF. The DNA for the CDR3 is TGCGCCAGCAGCTCCGACCGGACATTTGAGTATTTT. Together with reference TRBV5-1 and TRBJ2-3, the CDR3 gives the full variable domain: KAGVTQTPRYLIKTRGQQVTLSCSPISGHRSVSWYQQTPGQGLQFLFEYFSETQRNKGNFPGRFSGRQFSNSRSEMNVSTLELGDSALYLCASSSDRTFEYFGPGTRLTVL.